This T cell receptor beta chain stems from a study of blood T cells in healthy people across ages. Then a second PCR, running about 6 to 12 cycles, was carried out with a sample-barcoded 5' primer and a J-beta primer mix. TCRdb re-derived calls from the 5' RACE reads in MiXCR, one entry per CDR3 protein. The sample has a few hundred thousand distinct CDR3 sequences, about 27% seen once. This clonotype showed up just a few times. The length of the CDR3 is 14 residues. CDR1 MNHNY and CDR2 SVGAGI come from the germline V gene (reference sequence). The sample was also linked to a second study, of T cells of mothers and their children. Turning to that study: Relative to unrelated pairs, biologically related mother-child dyads exhibited marginally greater, non-significant overlap.

The source is a boy aged 2-15 years in good health. Input material: blood. The chain couples TRBV6-6 to TRBJ2-5; D remains unclear. The J call could be wrong; TRBJ2-1 is a better fit for the DNA end. The CDR3 sequence: CASTLQERDKQQFF. The CDR3 bases are TGTGCCAGCACTCTTCAGGAGAGAGACAAGCAGCAGTTCTTC.